This T cell receptor (beta chain) was obtained from a study of Ad26.COV2.S vaccination and SARS-CoV-2 variants. Method: immunoSEQ multiplex PCR; TCRdb's copy keeps in-frame clones and lacks some. The table has about 350,000 clones, about 92% seen once. To note about this clone: The antigen is unknown.

Trimming cost V 4 bases and J 4 bases, with 17 bases left between them. Germline CDR1 and CDR2: SGHRS and YFSETQ. This CDR3 is 15 amino acids long. The study's findings and limits: Comparable non-spike TCR breadth was observed in vaccine and placebo recipients. Ad26.COV2.S recipients had broader spike-specific TCRs (P = 0.0014). An underestimation of total T cell responses may have resulted from the TCR breadth and depth analyses. Reported findings describe substantial breadth in spike-specific CD8+ and CD4+ T cell responses following vaccination.

The rearrangement uses TRBV5-1 and TRBJ1-1, with D perhaps matching TRBD1 (5 bases). The specimen comprised peripheral blood, sampled after recovery from COVID-19. The source of this sequence is a human donor who had recovered from COVID-19. CDR3 region: CASSKDLQGPTEAFF. The CDR3 coding sequence is TGCGCCAGCAGCAAAGACCTCCAGGGCCCCACTGAAGCTTTCTTT.